These 28 T cell receptor beta chains originate from one sample sequenced in a study. TCRdb independently ran MiXCR on the 5' RACE reads; one entry per CDR3 protein. The sample lists 35,000 to 50,000 distinct CDR3 sequences, 22% occurring once. Treg sorting used a CD4+CD25+CD127-/low gate. The sequenced material came from Tregs sorted from blood. The receptors were gathered from a female donor with breast cancer.

A word on this clonotype: In this CDR3 the conserved last residue, phenylalanine or tryptophan, is missing, so a read error is likely. J is TRBJ2-7 and V is TRBV28; possibly TRBD1 for D (5 bases). Germline V gene data show CDR1 as MDHEN and CDR2 as SYDVKM. The CDR3 is 13 amino acids. V was clipped by 5 bases and J by 3 bases, with 11 bases between them. The CDR3 region has the DNA TGTGCCAGCAGTCAGGGCCAAGTCTACGAGCAGTACTCC. Amino acids: CASSQGQVYEQYS.

At least ten counts were recorded for this clonotype. The chain is built from TRBV5-4 and TRBJ2-5; D not resolved. Germline V gives CDR1 SGHNT, CDR2 YYREEE (reference sequence). Trimming removed 0 bases at V and 1 base at J, with 1 base between. The CDR3 loop spans 12 amino acids. The DNA for the CDR3 is TGTGCCAGCAGCTTGGTCCAAGAGACCCAGTACTTC. It yields the protein CASSLVQETQYF.

This clonotype has only a few counts. This chain links TRBV6-2 or TRBV6-3 with TRBJ2-3, with 8 bases aligning to TRBD1. Losses at the gene ends were 11 bases for V and 4 bases for J; bases not matched to a gene: 5. This CDR3 spans 12 amino acids. Looked up from germline, CDR1 is MNHEY and CDR2 is SVGEGT. In nucleotides, the CDR3 is TGTGCCTGTGGACAGGGACCAGATACGCAGTATTTT. Amino acids: CACGQGPDTQYF.

This clonotype was detected a few times. This chain connects TRBV28 to TRBJ2-7; 7 bases line up with TRBD2. J lost 2 bases, V lost 8 bases, and 3 bases had no gene match. This CDR3 contains 12 residues. Germline V CDR1 and CDR2: MDHEN, SYDVKM. CDR3 nucleotides: TGTGCCAGCGGCGGGACTACCTACGAGCAGTACTTC. Residues: CASGGTTYEQYF. Based on the CDR3 plus reference TRBV28 and TRBJ2-7, the full variable domain is DVKVTQSSRYLVKRTGEKVFLECVQDMDHENMFWYRQDPGLGLRLIYFSYDVKMKEKGDIPEGYSVSREKKERFSLILESASTNQTSMYLCASGGTTYEQYFGPGTRLTVT.

In this sample, this clonotype turned up a few times. CDR3 sequence: CAIMGTGNTGELFF. The CDR3 region has the DNA TGTGCCATCATGGGGACAGGGAACACCGGGGAGCTGTTTTTT. The chain employs TRBV10-3 and TRBJ2-2, with 8 bases matching TRBD1. The V segment lost 7 bases and the J segment 1 base; nucleotides outside the gene matches: 2. The germline V gene encodes CDR1 ENHRY and CDR2 SYGVKD. This CDR3 region has 14 residues.

This clonotype appeared many times. The gene calls are TRBV6-5 and TRBJ1-5; D is unclear. This CDR3 is built from 13 residues. Germline V lookup: CDR1 MNHEY, CDR2 SVGAGI. Between the trimmed V and J ends, which lost 2 bases and 6 bases, there was a span of 8 bases. In nucleotides, the CDR3 is TGTGCCAGCAGTTACGGGCATGGTCAGCCCCAGCATTTT. This gives the protein CASSYGHGQPQHF.

About this clonotype itself: Given a much more abundant clone one base away, this may be a read error. The chain links TRBV19 to TRBJ1-2; the D gene is possibly TRBD1 (5 bases). CDR3 length equals 12 residues. CDR1 is LNHDA and CDR2 is SQIVND in the germline V gene (reference sequence). CDR3 loop: CAGSQGVYGYTF. The CDR3, as DNA: TGTGCCGGTAGCCAGGGTGTCTATGGCTACACCTTC.

The gene calls are TRBV29-1 and TRBJ1-2; TRBD1 might be the D (5 bases). Germline lookup yields CDR1 SQVTM and CDR2 ANQGSEA. The CDR3 extends over 11 amino acids. Trimming removed 6 bases at V and 7 bases at J, with 12 bases between. The CDR3 coding sequence is TGCAGCGTGGACACCTACTCTGGCTACACCTTC. Its translation is CSVDTYSGYTF. The whole variable domain, remainder taken from reference TRBV29-1 and TRBJ1-2, is SAVISQKPSRDICQRGTSLTIQCQVDSQVTMMFWYRQQPGQSLTLIATANQGSEATYESGFVIDKFPISRPNLTFSTLTVSNMSPEDSSIYLCSVDTYSGYTFGSGTRLTVV.

This clonotype was recorded a few times. An end of the junction differs from the germline gene, which may be a read error. The rearrangement links TRBV6-6 to TRBJ2-1, with 8 positions matching TRBD2. CDR1 MNHNY and CDR2 SVGAGI come from the germline V gene (reference sequence). The CDR3 has 15 amino acids. CDR3 protein: CVSSYSAGGYNEQFF. CDR3 sequence (DNA): TGTGTCAGCAGTTACAGTGCGGGGGGCTACAATGAGCAGTTCTTC.

The chain is built from TRBV20-1 and TRBJ2-3; D gene ambiguous. The DNA end is more similar to TRBJ1-5, so the J call may be wrong. The CDR3 length is 11 residues. Germline CDR1 DFQATT, CDR2 SNEGSKA (reference sequence). In DNA form, the CDR3 reads TGCAGTGCTGCCGATTGGGATACGCAGCATTTT. Translated: CSAADWDTQHF.

This clonotype was observed once. It may be a read error: a sequence one base away is much more abundant. V is TRBV4-2 and J is TRBJ2-1, with D uncertain. V was clipped by 1 base and J by 15 bases, with 13 bases between them. Germline V gene data show CDR1 as LGHNA and CDR2 as YNFKEQ. The CDR3 loop spans 12 amino acids. The CDR3 nucleotides are TGTGCCAGCAGCCAAGGTATAAACGTTCCGTTCTTC. Translated, it gives CASSQGINVPFF.

This clonotype was seen many times. CDR3 sequence (DNA): TGCAGCGCCTCTCTAGGGCTTCGAGAGCAGTACTTC. Amino acid sequence: CSASLGLREQYF. This rearrangement joins TRBV29-1 to TRBJ2-7; D is unclear. This CDR3 has 12 amino acids. Germline V gene sequence: CDR1 SQVTM, CDR2 ANQGSEA. Trimming removed 7 bases at V and 7 bases at J, with 17 bases between.

This clonotype has ten or more counts. The J gene is TRBJ2-2, the V gene TRBV28; TRBD2 aligns across 8 bases. V lost 6 bases to trimming and J lost 1 base; unmatched junction nucleotides: 10. The CDR3 extends over 17 amino acids. Looked up from germline, CDR1 is MDHEN and CDR2 is SYDVKM. The CDR3 reads CASRPGGLAGNTGELFF. DNA for the CDR3: TGTGCCAGCAGACCGGGAGGCCTAGCGGGGAACACCGGGGAGCTGTTTTTT.

This clonotype was seen at least ten times. V gene TRBV27 combines with J gene TRBJ2-3; 14 nucleotides match TRBD2. J gave up 5 bases and V 7 bases, and 5 bases lay outside the gene matches. The CDR3 sequence is 15 residues long. Germline loops: CDR1 MNHEY, CDR2 SMNVEV (reference sequence). CDR3 sequence (DNA): TGTGCCAGCACGACCGGGACTAGCGGGAGAGATACGCAGTATTTT. It encodes CASTTGTSGRDTQYF.

This clonotype was seen a handful of times. This chain connects TRBV14 to TRBJ1-1, with D tentatively TRBD1 (5 bases). Germline V gene data show CDR1 as SGHDN and CDR2 as FVKESK. This CDR3 has 14 amino acids. V lost 2 bases, J lost 1 base, and 8 bases lay in between. DNA of the CDR3: TGTGCCAGCAGCCAATTGCAGGGGAACACTGAAGCTTTCTTT. It translates to CASSQLQGNTEAFF.

Regarding this clonotype: This may come from a read error, since a much larger clone is one base off. CDR3 region: CASSSGGGVTDTQYF. The CDR3 DNA reads as TGTGCCAGCAGCTCAGGAGGGGGCGTCACAGATACGCAGTATTTT. V usage is TRBV7-3 and J usage is TRBJ2-3; possible D gene TRBD1, 7 bases. Germline V gives CDR1 SGHTA, CDR2 FQGTGA. V was pared by 4 bases and J by 2 bases, with 13 bases between. CDR3 length equals 15 residues.

This chain joins TRBV5-1 and TRBJ2-1, with 10 bases lining up with TRBD1. Germline values: CDR1 SGHRS, CDR2 YFSETQ. The CDR3 length is 15 residues. Trimming at V came to 4 bases and at J to 5 bases, leaving 6 bases not matched to a gene. The CDR3 spells CASSRGQGGHNEQFF. The DNA of the CDR3 is TGCGCCAGCAGCCGCGGACAGGGGGGACACAATGAGCAGTTCTTC.

By sample share, this clonotype is medium-sized. V gene TRBV5-1 combines with J gene TRBJ2-7; D gene unclear. Germline loops: CDR1 SGHRS, CDR2 YFSETQ. Trimming removed 4 bases from V and 3 bases from J, with 14 bases in between. The CDR3 covers 14 residues. In nucleotides, the CDR3 is TGCGCCAGCAGCGTCCAGGACGGTAACTACGAGCAGTACTTC. Translation gives CASSVQDGNYEQYF. Looking up the rest from reference TRBV5-1 and TRBJ2-7 gives the full variable domain: KAGVTQTPRYLIKTRGQQVTLSCSPISGHRSVSWYQQTPGQGLQFLFEYFSETQRNKGNFPGRFSGRQFSNSRSEMNVSTLELGDSALYLCASSVQDGNYEQYFGPGTRLTVT.

This clonotype was found many times. The chain has TRBV28 and TRBJ1-5; 7 nucleotides agree with TRBD1. CDR1 and CDR2 (germline): MDHEN, SYDVKM. This CDR3 region has 13 residues. V shed 4 bases and J 11 bases; nucleotides not matched to a gene: 8. CDR3 sequence: CASSWGTVSAQHF. CDR3 DNA sequence: TGTGCCAGCAGTTGGGGGACAGTATCAGCCCAGCATTTT.

This clonotype was counted between two and nine times. V gene TRBV7-2 combines with J gene TRBJ1-1; D remains unclear. The CDR3 runs to 14 residues. V was shortened by 3 bases and J by 3 bases, with 11 bases between the two germline ends. The V gene's germline CDR1 is SGHTA and CDR2 FQGNSA. CDR3 protein: CASSFPMEDTEAFF. DNA of the CDR3: TGTGCCAGCAGCTTTCCCATGGAGGACACTGAAGCTTTCTTT.

This clonotype was seen repeatedly, ten times or more. The chain carries TRBV5-1 and TRBJ1-2, with D hard to call. The CDR3 length is 15 residues. Trimming cost V 0 bases and J 0 bases, with 9 bases left between them. The germline CDR1 and CDR2 sequences are SGHRS and YFSETQ. The CDR3 is CASSLEGPPNYGYTF. For the CDR3, the DNA is TGCGCCAGCAGCTTGGAAGGGCCTCCTAACTATGGCTACACCTTC.

This clonotype showed up many times. V usage is TRBV29-1 and J usage is TRBJ2-5; D not certain. The germline gives CDR1 SQVTM, CDR2 ANQGSEA. The V end lost 0 bases, the J end lost 4 bases, and 12 bases lay between the germline ends. The CDR3 extends over 14 amino acids. CDR3 residues: CSVEEAKLGETQYF. CDR3 sequence (DNA): TGCAGCGTTGAAGAGGCGAAGCTCGGAGAGACCCAGTACTTC.

This clonotype was counted at least ten times. A junction end diverges from the germline sequence, so it may reflect a read error. The V gene is TRBV5-1, the J gene TRBJ2-1; D may be TRBD2 (6 bases). Germline-derived CDR1 and CDR2 are SGHRS and YFSETQ. The CDR3 sequence is 14 residues long. The CDR3 region is CASRPQSTGTEEFF. CDR3 sequence (DNA): TGCGCCAGCCGACCCCAAAGTACCGGGACTGAGGAGTTCTTC.

This clonotype was seen at least ten times. This sequence joins TRBV7-6 and TRBJ2-2; 11 bases map to TRBD2. Unmatched junction bases numbered 6, after V lost 1 base and J lost 5 bases. This CDR3 region has 17 residues. Per the germline V gene, CDR1 is SGHVS and CDR2 is FNYEAQ. In DNA form, the CDR3 reads TGTGCCAGCAGCTTAGAACTAGCGGGAGAAGGAACCGGGGAGCTGTTTTTT. Translation gives CASSLELAGEGTGELFF.

This rearrangement joins TRBV12-3 or TRBV12-4 to TRBJ1-1; D might be TRBD1 (5 bases). V was cut by 4 bases and J by 5 bases, with 11 bases left in between. The CDR3 is made up of 13 amino acids. CDR3 nucleotides: TGTGCCAGCAGTTGGCTGGGGGAAACTGAAGCTTTCTTT. This encodes CASSWLGETEAFF.

This clonotype was seen many times. The chain carries TRBV4-2 and TRBJ1-6, with a possible D match to TRBD1 (5 bases). Germline V gene data show CDR1 as LGHNA and CDR2 as YNFKEQ. Trimming took off 1 base at V and 7 bases at J, with 17 bases between the two ends. This CDR3 has 17 amino acids. DNA for the CDR3: TGTGCCAGCAGCCAAGGGGACGGACACGAACAAAATTCACCCCTCCACTTT. Translated, it gives CASSQGDGHEQNSPLHF.

This clonotype occurred a few times. V usage is TRBV3-1 and J usage is TRBJ2-7; 8 nucleotides agree with TRBD1. CDR1 is LGHDT and CDR2 is YNNKEL in the germline V gene (reference sequence). Trimming cost V 3 bases and J 2 bases; bases outside gene matches: 18. The CDR3 spans 19 residues. The CDR3 here is CASSHLRGTGNKGAYEQYF. The DNA for the CDR3 is TGTGCCAGCAGCCATCTCAGGGGGACAGGAAACAAGGGGGCCTACGAGCAGTACTTC.

This clonotype was observed a handful of times. The chain couples TRBV4-2 to TRBJ1-4; possible D gene TRBD1, 6 bases. The V end was cut by 4 bases, the J end by 5 bases, with 11 bases between. The CDR3 covers 14 residues. Germline lookup yields CDR1 LGHNA and CDR2 YNFKEQ. The CDR3 protein is CASSPQGRNEKLFF. CDR3 DNA: TGTGCCAGCAGCCCCCAGGGGCGGAATGAAAAACTGTTTTTT.